The rows below give T cell receptor beta chains drawn from one sample of a study of T cell changes during pregnancy in multiple sclerosis. TCRdb's copy holds only in-frame clones and misses some; the assay was immunoSEQ multiplex PCR. The data hold under 60,000 clones, with roughly 95% observed a single time. Sequencing was performed on CD4+ T cells from peripheral blood mononuclear cells, taken in the third trimester of pregnancy. These receptors were collected from a female donor with multiple sclerosis, enrolled in a pregnancy study. Each CDR3 is given with its conserved first and last residue. Fields, in order: V gene, J gene, CDR3 protein.

TRBV7-8	TRBJ2-3	CASNHRDRVSTDTQYF
TRBV19	TRBJ1-1	CASSRTGGWEAFF
TRBV7-8	TRBJ1-6	CASKDRGLYNSPLHF
TRBV9	TRBJ2-1	CASSVAGARNEQFF
TRBV5-6	TRBJ2-7	CASSRVSGTSYEQYF
TRBV6-5	TRBJ2-2	CASSSGQGFNTGELFF
TRBV19	TRBJ2-2	CASSMEDRNTGELFF
TRBV27	TRBJ1-6	CASSPALGTGGNSPLHF
TRBV4-1	TRBJ1-2	CASSQDGTLYNYGYTF
TRBV6-1	TRBJ2-1	CASASGGREQFF
TRBV10-3	TRBJ1-4	CAISESSGLGEKLFF
TRBV28	TRBJ1-2	CASSLPPGTLGAKGYTF
TRBV28	TRBJ2-6	CASLSQAAGANVLTF
TRBV7-9	TRBJ1-2	CASSLDRVTNYGYTF
TRBV7-2	TRBJ2-4	CASSFRGRDKNIQYF
TRBV28	TRBJ1-6	CASSKGAPYDSPLHF
TRBV5-6	TRBJ1-5	CASSLAWDSDQPQHF
TRBV21-1	TRBJ2-3	CASSTEAGDPDTQYF
TRBV2	TRBJ2-1	CASRGLAARFF
TRBV5-4	TRBJ2-1	CASSDLRTGGSEQFF
TRBV6-6	TRBJ2-3	CASRRTGADTQYF
TRBV5-1	TRBJ2-7	CASSLLSGEQYF
TRBV18	TRBJ1-2	CASSLKTRQGVSGYTF
TRBV19	TRBJ1-1	CASSTRDRVQAFF
TRBV4-2	TRBJ2-7	CASSQDLPSGSFYEQYF
TRBV28	TRBJ2-7	CASSSPGGWWTVYYEQYF